This T cell receptor (beta chain) was found in a study of shared clonotypes between healthy human individuals. The CDR3 contains 14 residues. CDR1 is GTSNPN, CDR2 SVGIG, per germline (reference sequence). V shed 5 bases and J shed 0 bases, with 13 bases lying between them. With regard to this clone: What it recognizes is unknown.

DNA at roughly 0.2 ug, about 30,000 T cell genomes, went into sorted-subset replicate PCRs. Measured with immunoSEQ multiplex PCR; TCRdb has only the in-frame clones, and not every one. The data hold about 2,500,000 clones, with 90% to 95% observed a single time. Study findings and constraints: Large sequencing depth failed to make sorted-subset sequencing complete, rarefaction showed.

Sequencing was performed on naive CD4+ T cells sorted from blood. Indicated subset: CD45RA+ positively selected. J is TRBJ1-1 and V is TRBV30; D might be TRBD1 (5 bases). This receptor was taken from a man aged 18 to 29 in good health. Here the CDR3 reads CAWPFRGVNTEAFF. The CDR3 DNA follows: TGTGCCTGGCCGTTTAGGGGCGTGAACACTGAAGCTTTCTTT.